One sample yielded the 4 T cell receptor beta chains listed below, sequenced in a study of T cells in women clearing cervical HPV infection. Only in-frame clones appear in the TCRdb table, and some are missing; sequencing was by immunoSEQ multiplex PCR. The listing contains 20,000 to 30,000 clones. Sequenced: blood buffy coat. Receptors were obtained from a woman between 18 and 75 years old with a cervical HPV16 infection that either progressed to CIN3+ or cleared (not recorded which).

Concerning this clone: The read ends 3 residues before the CDR3 terminus; that terminus is restored from the germline J gene. The V gene is TRBV18, the J gene TRBJ1-5, with 7 bases identical to TRBD1. Trimming removed 2 bases from V and 4 bases from J; junction bases left unmatched: 2. The CDR3 consists of 14 residues. Germline V CDR1 and CDR2: KGHSH, LQKENI. This chain's CDR3 is CASSPNRGNQPQHF. The covered CDR3 bases are TGTGCCAGCTCACCAAACAGGGGAAATCAGCCC.

Regarding this clone: The sequence runs out 3 residues before the end of the CDR3; the remainder is reconstructed from the germline J gene. The chain is built from TRBV11-3 and TRBJ2-7, with D maybe TRBD1 (6 bases). This CDR3 is 13 amino acids long. In germline, CDR1 is SGHNT, CDR2 YENEEA. The V gene lost 4 bases and the J gene lost 2 bases, with 9 bases spanning the gap. The CDR3 here is CASSSGEPYEQYF. The part of the CDR3 DNA that was read is TGTGCCAGCAGCTCAGGGGAACCCTACGAG.

Concerning this clone: The read finishes 3 residues shy of the CDR3 end, and the germline J gene is used to complete it. The rearrangement links TRBV5-1 to TRBJ2-1; 11 bases match TRBD2. V shed 6 bases, J shed 1 base, and the junction held 12 bases outside the gene matches. This CDR3 contains 18 residues. CDR1 is SGHRS, CDR2 YFSETQ, per germline. The CDR3 region is CASTFRLAGPGSYNEQFF. The part of the CDR3 DNA that was read is TGCGCCAGCACCTTCAGACTAGCGGGGCCAGGATCCTACAATGAG.

With regard to this clone: The read terminates 3 residues before the CDR3 end, so the remaining end is supplied by the germline J gene. The chain recombines TRBV2 with TRBJ1-2; D perhaps matches TRBD1 (5 bases). Trimming removed 6 bases from V and 5 bases from J, with 13 bases in between. The CDR3 covers 13 residues. Germline-derived CDR1 and CDR2 are SNHLY and FYNNEI. The CDR3 loop reads CASSEAGYYGYTF. The CDR3 DNA, read in part, is TGTGCCAGCAGCGAGGCAGGGTATTATGGC.